Below, 20 T cell receptor beta chains from the same sample are listed, as sequenced in a study of cytomegalovirus exposure and HLA in healthy donors. Primers: 60 Vbeta forward and 13 Jbeta reverse. Repertoires were generated with immunoSEQ multiplex PCR, while TCRdb's copy carries only in-frame clones and drops some. The data show 150,000 to 200,000 clones, with roughly 10% seen just once and approximately 1.3% held by the top ten. The source material was PBMCs. These receptors came from a woman aged 30 to 39 in good health and CMV-seropositive.

Worth noting for this clone: Additional DNA sequences in this sample encode the identical CDR3. The chain employs TRBV14 and TRBJ2-2; 12 positions match TRBD2. This CDR3 has 17 residues. V trimming: 3 bases; J trimming: 5 bases; junction bases outside the gene matches: 7. CDR1 is SGHDN, CDR2 FVKESK, per germline. The CDR3 loop is CASSHPGLAGRTGELFF. The CDR3 nucleotides are TGTGCCAGCAGCCACCCTGGACTAGCGGGAAGGACCGGGGAGCTGTTTTTT.

The chain links TRBV7-9 to TRBJ2-7; 8 bases line up with TRBD2. Looked up from germline, CDR1 is SEHNR and CDR2 is FQNEAQ (reference sequence). The ends lost 6 bases at V and 6 bases at J; junction bases unmatched: 10. CDR3 length: 14 amino acids. The CDR3 DNA reads TGTGCCAGCAGATCCAGCGGGAGCAGGGGCGAGCAGTACTTC. Its protein product is CASRSSGSRGEQYF.

Only a few counts were recorded for this clone. One end of the junction is discordant with germline, which a read error may explain. The V and J genes are TRBV2 and TRBJ2-3, with 8 bases aligning to TRBD2. In germline, CDR1 is SNHLY, CDR2 FYNNEI. The CDR3 extends over 18 amino acids. The CDR3 sequence is CASRGGSGTRGNPDKQYF. CDR3 nucleotide sequence: TGTGCCAGCAGGGGAGGCTCCGGGACTAGAGGGAACCCAGATAAGCAGTATTTT.

CDR3 nucleotides: TGTGCCAGCAGCCTAAGGGAGTCCTCCTACAATGAGCAGTTCTTC. It yields the protein CASSLRESSYNEQFF. The chain uses TRBV4-2 and TRBJ2-1, with D tentatively TRBD2 (5 bases). Germline loops: CDR1 LGHNA, CDR2 YNFKEQ. Between the trimmed V and J ends, which lost 4 bases and 0 bases, there was a span of 10 bases. CDR3 size: 15 residues.

The chain has TRBV9 and TRBJ2-1, with a tentative D call TRBD1 (6 bases). In germline, CDR1 is SGDLS, CDR2 YYNGEE. The CDR3 sequence is 18 residues long. V lost 0 bases, J lost 2 bases, and 18 bases lay in between. DNA of the CDR3: TGTGCCAGCAGCGTAGATTCTAGGGGGACCAGACCCTACAATGAGCAGTTCTTC. Its translation: CASSVDSRGTRPYNEQFF.

In its sample, this clone was seen once. Mismatch with germline at one junction end may stem from a read error. J is TRBJ2-5 and V is TRBV7-9, with D perhaps matching TRBD2 (5 bases). This CDR3 is built from 15 residues. Germline V gene lookup returns CDR1 SEHNR and CDR2 FQNEAQ (reference sequence). CDR3 residues: CASTAGAGNQEAQYF. The CDR3 DNA sequence: TGTGCCAGCACGGCGGGCGCCGGCAACCAAGAGGCCCAGTACTTC.

This chain connects TRBV2 to TRBJ2-1, with TRBD2 identical over 9 bases. This CDR3 spans 14 amino acids. Germline-derived CDR1 and CDR2 are SNHLY and FYNNEI. V lost 8 bases, J lost 3 bases, and 5 bases stayed unmatched. CDR3 in amino acids: CASFPSGDYNEQFF. In DNA form, the CDR3 reads TGTGCCAGCTTTCCTAGCGGGGACTACAATGAGCAGTTCTTC.

This clone was detected only a few times. The chain links TRBV2 to TRBJ1-5; possible D gene TRBD1, 5 bases. CDR3 length: 14 residues. Per germline, CDR1 SNHLY and CDR2 FYNNEI. The ends were cut back, 6 bases at V and 2 bases at J, with 11 bases in the middle. The CDR3 nucleotides read TGTGCCAGCAGACCCAGGGAGGGCAATCAGCCCCAGCATTTT. Translating it yields CASRPREGNQPQHF.

The sample holds a few counts of this clone. This chain uses TRBV5-6 with TRBJ2-5; TRBD1 might be the D (5 bases). The germline V gene encodes CDR1 SGHDT and CDR2 YYEEEE. The ends were cut back, 1 base at V and 5 bases at J, with 12 bases in the middle. The CDR3 is made up of 14 amino acids. The CDR3 DNA follows: TGTGCCAGCAGCTTGACAGGTCCGATGGAGACCCAGTACTTC. As protein: CASSLTGPMETQYF.

The chain employs TRBV6-5 and TRBJ2-7, with D perhaps matching TRBD2 (6 bases). The CDR3 spans 15 residues. The V gene lost 6 bases and the J gene lost 4 bases, with 19 bases spanning the gap. Germline lookup yields CDR1 MNHEY and CDR2 SVGAGI. The CDR3 DNA follows: TGTGCCAGCAGCCGAGGCGGGGCTAGCCGATACGAGCAGTACTTC. Its translation is CASSRGGASRYEQYF.

The rearrangement joins TRBV5-8 to TRBJ1-1; D may be TRBD1 (6 bases). Trimming removed 4 bases from V and 7 bases from J, with 20 bases in between. The germline V gene encodes CDR1 SGHTS and CDR2 YDEGEE. This CDR3 comprises 15 residues. The CDR3 coding sequence is TGTGCCAGCAGCAAGGGGGGGTGGGGGCAGGTTGAAGCTTTCTTT. As protein: CASSKGGWGQVEAFF.

The chain is built from TRBV21-1 and TRBJ2-7; the table's D call, TRBD1, has no DNA check behind it. TRBV21-1 is a known pseudogene. This CDR3 has 14 residues. DNA for the CDR3: TGTGCCAGCACCCGACAGGGGGCGCGAGACGAGCAGTACTTC. Translating gives CASTRQGARDEQYF.

The genes are TRBV6-5 and TRBJ2-2; D is perhaps TRBD1 (6 bases). V dropped 6 bases and J dropped 2 bases, with 13 bases sitting between them. Looked up from germline, CDR1 is MNHEY and CDR2 is SVGAGI. The CDR3 is 15 residues long. The CDR3 reads CASSQDRGNTGELFF. CDR3 in DNA: TGTGCCAGCAGCCAGGACAGAGGCAACACCGGGGAGCTGTTTTTT.

This clone was observed a few times. The gene calls are TRBV2 and TRBJ2-2, with a possible D match to TRBD1 (5 bases). Per the germline V gene, CDR1 is SNHLY and CDR2 is FYNNEI. CDR3 length: 14 amino acids. The V end was cut by 4 bases, the J end by 6 bases, with 12 bases between. Written as DNA, the CDR3 is TGTGCCAGCAGTGGACCAGGGTTGGCCGGGGAGCTGTTTTTT. It translates to CASSGPGLAGELFF.

The chain employs TRBV5-4 and TRBJ2-7; 10 bases map to TRBD2. CDR3 length: 16 amino acids. The germline gives CDR1 SGHNT, CDR2 YYREEE (reference sequence). Trimming at V came to 3 bases and at J to 1 base, leaving 7 bases not matched to a gene. The CDR3 nucleotides read TGTGCCAGCAGCTCCCGGACTAGCGGAGTTTCCTACGAGCAGTACTTC. Protein product: CASSSRTSGVSYEQYF.

V gene TRBV5-1 combines with J gene TRBJ1-2; 8 bases line up with TRBD1. This CDR3 is 13 amino acids long. Per the germline V gene, CDR1 is SGHRS and CDR2 is YFSETQ. J lost 9 bases, V lost 4 bases, and 8 bases had no gene match. CDR3 region: CASSRDRLESYTF. CDR3 sequence (DNA): TGCGCCAGCAGCCGGGACAGGCTCGAAAGCTACACCTTC.

The rearrangement links TRBV5-4 to TRBJ2-5, with 9 bases identical to TRBD2. CDR1 and CDR2 (germline): SGHNT, YYREEE (reference sequence). The CDR3 sequence is 17 residues long. Trimming took 0 bases from V and 4 from J; bases not matched to a gene: 10. The chain's CDR3 is CASSLVNSGRDRETQYF. CDR3 nucleotide sequence: TGTGCCAGCAGCTTGGTTAATAGCGGGAGAGATCGAGAGACCCAGTACTTC.

The J gene is TRBJ1-4, the V gene TRBV4-1; the D gene is possibly TRBD1 (5 bases). Looked up from germline, CDR1 is MGHRA and CDR2 is YSYEKL. Deletions cut 5 bases from V and 8 bases from J, with 18 bases between. The CDR3 runs 15 residues. CDR3 sequence reads: CASSGTGGVGEKLFF. CDR3 nucleotide sequence: TGCGCCAGCAGCGGGACGGGAGGGGTTGGAGAAAAACTGTTTTTT.

As concerns this clone: The same CDR3 is also encoded by other DNA sequences in this sample. This chain uses TRBV5-1 with TRBJ2-7; no definite D call. CDR3 length: 13 amino acids. Deletions cut 0 bases from V and 3 bases from J, with 7 bases between. Germline CDR1 SGHRS, CDR2 YFSETQ. This CDR3 is CASSLGGDYEQYF. CDR3 sequence (DNA): TGCGCCAGCAGCTTGGGAGGAGACTACGAGCAGTACTTC.

V gene TRBV2 combines with J gene TRBJ1-2; D gene ambiguous. CDR1 is SNHLY and CDR2 is FYNNEI in the germline V gene. Deletions cut 10 bases from V and 0 bases from J, with 9 bases between. There are 12 residues in the CDR3. CDR3 bases: TGTGCCATAGACGGGTCTAACTATGGCTACACCTTC. Its translation: CAIDGSNYGYTF.